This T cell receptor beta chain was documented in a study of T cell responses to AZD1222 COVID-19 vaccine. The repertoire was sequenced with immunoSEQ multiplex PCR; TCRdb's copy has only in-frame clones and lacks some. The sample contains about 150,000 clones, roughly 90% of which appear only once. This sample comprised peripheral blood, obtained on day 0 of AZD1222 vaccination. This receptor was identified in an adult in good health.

The DNA of the CDR3 is TGCGCCAGCAGTCCCTCGGGGAACACTGAAGCTTTCTTT. It codes for CASSPSGNTEAFF. The chain links TRBV10-1 to TRBJ1-1; D is unresolved. Germline-derived CDR1 and CDR2 are WNHNN and SYGVQD (reference sequence). V was cut by 5 bases and J by 1 base, with 8 bases left in between. This CDR3 is 13 amino acids long.